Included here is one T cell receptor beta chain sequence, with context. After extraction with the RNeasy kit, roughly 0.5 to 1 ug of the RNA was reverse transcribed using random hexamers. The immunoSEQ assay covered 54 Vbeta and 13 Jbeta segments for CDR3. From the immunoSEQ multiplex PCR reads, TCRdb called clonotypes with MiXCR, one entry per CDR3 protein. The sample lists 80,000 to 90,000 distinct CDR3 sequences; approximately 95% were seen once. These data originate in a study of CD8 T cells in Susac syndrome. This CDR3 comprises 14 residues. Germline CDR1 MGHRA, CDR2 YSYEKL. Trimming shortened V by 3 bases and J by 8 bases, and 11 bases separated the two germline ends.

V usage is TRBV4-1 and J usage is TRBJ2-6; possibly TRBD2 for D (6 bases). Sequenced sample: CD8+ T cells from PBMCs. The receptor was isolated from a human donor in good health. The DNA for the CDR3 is TGCGCCAGCAGCCAGGTGGGACTCTCCAACGTCCTGACTTTC. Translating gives CASSQVGLSNVLTF.